These T cell receptor beta chains were read from a single sample in a study of blood T cell repertoires in COVID-19. Method: immunoSEQ multiplex PCR; TCRdb's copy keeps in-frame clones and lacks some. The data show under 250,000 clones, with 83% seen just once and approximately 2.6% held by the top ten. Sequenced input: peripheral blood. Source of these receptors: a woman in her seventies with active or convalescent COVID-19. CDR3s include the opening cysteine and the closing phenylalanine or tryptophan.

v_call	cdr3_aa
TRBV2	CASRAGLGNGGSYNEQFF
TRBV7-9	CASSLADRVPTNEKLFF
TRBV19	CASSIYPGLADNEQFF
TRBV18	CASSRGRDGYTF
TRBV5-4	CASSQSALSTDTQYF
TRBV7-7	CAVPGGGGGYTF
TRBV11-2	CASSYNEATGELFF
TRBV2	CASSGTGPGQPQHF
TRBV5-4	CASSLPQREITGELFF
TRBV11-3	CASRRGGGETQYF
TRBV7-9	CASSLTGHTDTQYF
TRBV6-4	CASIRLSSYNEQFF
TRBV6-2/TRBV6-3	CASSGRGSSSQETQYF
TRBV7-9	CASSLTGGGLGLFEQYF
TRBV29-1	CSGKREETQYF
TRBV27	CASRTGFYYEQYF
TRBV2	CASRGVTGTEAFF
TRBV7-2	CASSLGGQPQETQYF
TRBV5-4	CASSLGRLAPGGELFF
TRBV4-1	CASSRAAGGMVAGYTF
TRBV5-1	CASSERQGDDEQYF
TRBV7-2	CASSLGWGGETQYF
TRBV23-1	CASSQSGGRRGDQPQHF
TRBV29-1	CSVAWGLTQETQYF
TRBV18	CASSPRQGGSTEAFF
TRBV29-1	CSVALSGANVLTF
TRBV7-9	CASSLGVVGRAVDTQYF
TRBV11-2	CASSFNFFGGETSYEQYF
TRBV19	CASSAHRVVNTGELFF
TRBV3-1/TRBV3-2	CASTLMDRGRDTQYF
TRBV19	CASSRDSGGATDTQYF
TRBV19	CASSQTGGGYTF
TRBV27	CASSSLKGQGAAEAFF
TRBV6-5	CASSLNRAGANVLTF
TRBV27	CASSLVRGLYNEQFF
TRBV12-3/TRBV12-4	CASTIWGGTEAFF
TRBV5-1	CASSSQTNTGELFF
TRBV5-1	CASSSQSPNTEAFF
TRBV6-5	CASTPDRDTEAFF
TRBV6-5	CASSYSAGGNANEQFF
TRBV19	CASRGRGYNSPLHF
TRBV7-3	CASSPGGTDTQYF
TRBV9	CASSVEQISTNEKLFF
TRBV6-1	CASSEGPGENYGYTF
TRBV7-9	CASSLGRVYTDTQYF
TRBV6-5	CASRDDSYGYTF
TRBV7-8	CASSLDWGGRPTGELFF
TRBV19	CASSTTDPSLYSNQPQHF
TRBV7-9	CASSLDGGPQHF
TRBV5-4	CASSLTGYHEQYF
TRBV7-9	CASSPSGQGSYEQYF
TRBV29-1	CSVARDYQETQYF
TRBV9	CASSVAGQGVYEQYF
TRBV5-1	CASSLQGHYTGELFF
TRBV6-6	CASSYSLEVEGYTF
TRBV6-5	CASGRYGANTEAFF
TRBV5-1	CASRGQVNTEAFF
TRBV19	CASSRQGDTEAFF